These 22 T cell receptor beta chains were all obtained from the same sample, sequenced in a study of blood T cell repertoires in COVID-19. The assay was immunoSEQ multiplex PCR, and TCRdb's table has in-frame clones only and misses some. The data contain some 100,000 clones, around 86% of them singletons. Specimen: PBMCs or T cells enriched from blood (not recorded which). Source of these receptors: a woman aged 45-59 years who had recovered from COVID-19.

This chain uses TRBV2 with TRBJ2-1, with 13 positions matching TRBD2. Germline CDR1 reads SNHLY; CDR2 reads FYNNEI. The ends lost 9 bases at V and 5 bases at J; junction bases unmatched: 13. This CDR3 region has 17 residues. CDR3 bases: TGTGCCAGGAACCGACTAGCGGGGGGCCGGGTAGACAATGAGCAGTTCTTC. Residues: CARNRLAGGRVDNEQFF.

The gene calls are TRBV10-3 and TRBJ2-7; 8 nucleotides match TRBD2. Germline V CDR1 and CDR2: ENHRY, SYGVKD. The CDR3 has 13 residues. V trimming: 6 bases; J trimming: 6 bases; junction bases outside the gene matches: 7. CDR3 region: CAIRTSVSSEQYF. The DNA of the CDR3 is TGTGCCATCAGGACTAGCGTCTCCAGCGAGCAGTACTTC.

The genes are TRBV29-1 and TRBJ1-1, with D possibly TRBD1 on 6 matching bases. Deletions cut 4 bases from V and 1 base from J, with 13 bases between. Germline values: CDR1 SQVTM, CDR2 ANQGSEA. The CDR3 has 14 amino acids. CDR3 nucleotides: TGCAGCGTTGGGACGGACAGACAGAACACTGAAGCTTTCTTT. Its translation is CSVGTDRQNTEAFF.

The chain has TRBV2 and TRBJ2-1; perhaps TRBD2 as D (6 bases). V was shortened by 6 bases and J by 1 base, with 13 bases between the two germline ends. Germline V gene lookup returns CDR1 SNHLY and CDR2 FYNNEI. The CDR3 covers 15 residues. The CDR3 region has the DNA TGTGCCAGCAGCTCGCAGGAGGGGTCCTACAATGAGCAGTTCTTC. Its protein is CASSSQEGSYNEQFF.

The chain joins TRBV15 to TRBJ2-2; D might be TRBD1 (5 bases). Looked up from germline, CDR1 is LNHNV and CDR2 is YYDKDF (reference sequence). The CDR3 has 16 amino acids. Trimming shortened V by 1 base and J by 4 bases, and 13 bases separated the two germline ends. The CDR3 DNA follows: TGTGCCACCAGCAGAGCAGGTCAAGGGGTCACCGGGGAGCTGTTTTTT. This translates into CATSRAGQGVTGELFF.

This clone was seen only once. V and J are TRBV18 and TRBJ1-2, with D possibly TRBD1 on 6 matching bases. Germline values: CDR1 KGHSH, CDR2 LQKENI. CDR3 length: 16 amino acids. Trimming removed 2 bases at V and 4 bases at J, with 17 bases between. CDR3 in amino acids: CASSPGGQNLGYGYTF. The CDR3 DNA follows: TGTGCCAGCTCACCAGGAGGACAGAACCTAGGCTATGGCTACACCTTC.

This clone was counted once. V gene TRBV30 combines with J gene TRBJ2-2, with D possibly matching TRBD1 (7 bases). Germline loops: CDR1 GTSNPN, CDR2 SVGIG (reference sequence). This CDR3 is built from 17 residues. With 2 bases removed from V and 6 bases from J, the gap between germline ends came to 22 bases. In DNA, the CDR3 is TGTGCCTGGAGTTCATCCAAGACAGGGAGGTATTCCGGGGAGCTGTTTTTT. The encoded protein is CAWSSSKTGRYSGELFF. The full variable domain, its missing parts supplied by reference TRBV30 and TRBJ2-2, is SQTIHQWPATLVQPVGSPLSLECTVEGTSNPNLYWYRQAAGRGLQLLFYSVGIGQISSEVPQNLSASRPQDRQFILSSKKLLLSDSGFYLCAWSSSKTGRYSGELFFGEGSRLTVL.

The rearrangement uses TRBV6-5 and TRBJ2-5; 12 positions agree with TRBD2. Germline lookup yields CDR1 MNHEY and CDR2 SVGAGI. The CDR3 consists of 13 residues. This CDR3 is CVHSSGRGETQYF. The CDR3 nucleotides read TGTGTTCACTCTAGCGGGAGGGGAGAGACCCAGTACTTC.

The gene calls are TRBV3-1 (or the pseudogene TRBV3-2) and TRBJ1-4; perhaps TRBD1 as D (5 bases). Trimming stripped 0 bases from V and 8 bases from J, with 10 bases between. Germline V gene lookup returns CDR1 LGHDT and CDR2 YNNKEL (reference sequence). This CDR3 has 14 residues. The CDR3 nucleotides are TGTGCCAGCAGCCAAGATGGGGCAGGGGAAAAACTGTTTTTT. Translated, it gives CASSQDGAGEKLFF.

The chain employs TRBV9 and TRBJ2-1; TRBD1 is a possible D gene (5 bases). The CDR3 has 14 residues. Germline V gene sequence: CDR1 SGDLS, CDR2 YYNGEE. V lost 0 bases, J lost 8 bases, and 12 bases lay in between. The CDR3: CASSVGVRVDEQFF. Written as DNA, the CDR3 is TGTGCCAGCAGCGTAGGTGTCAGGGTCGATGAGCAGTTCTTC.

The CDR3 sequence is CASSLQQGSGNTIYF. CDR3 DNA: TGTGCCAGCAGCTTACAACAGGGCTCTGGAAACACCATATATTTT. The chain carries TRBV13 and TRBJ1-3; D may be TRBD1 (6 bases). The ends were cut back, 2 bases at V and 0 bases at J, with 8 bases in the middle. The CDR3 contains 15 residues. Per germline, CDR1 PRHDT and CDR2 FYEKMQ (reference sequence).

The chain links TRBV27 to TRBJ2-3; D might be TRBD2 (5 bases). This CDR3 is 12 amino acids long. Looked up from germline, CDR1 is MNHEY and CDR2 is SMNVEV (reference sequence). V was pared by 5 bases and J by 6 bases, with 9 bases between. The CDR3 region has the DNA TGTGCCAGCAGTCCGACGGGGGATACGCAGTATTTT. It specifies CASSPTGDTQYF.

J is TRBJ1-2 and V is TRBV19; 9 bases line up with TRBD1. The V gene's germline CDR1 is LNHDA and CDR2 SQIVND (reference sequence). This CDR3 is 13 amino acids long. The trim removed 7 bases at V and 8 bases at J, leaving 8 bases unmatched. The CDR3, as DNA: TGTGCCAGTACCCTACAGGGGGCGCGGGGCTACACCTTC. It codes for CASTLQGARGYTF.

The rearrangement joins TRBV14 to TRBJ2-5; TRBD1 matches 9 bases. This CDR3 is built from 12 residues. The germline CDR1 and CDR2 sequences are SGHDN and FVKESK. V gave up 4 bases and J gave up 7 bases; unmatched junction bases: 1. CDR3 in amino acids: CASSRQGVTQYF. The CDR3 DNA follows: TGTGCCAGCAGCCGACAGGGGGTGACCCAGTACTTC.

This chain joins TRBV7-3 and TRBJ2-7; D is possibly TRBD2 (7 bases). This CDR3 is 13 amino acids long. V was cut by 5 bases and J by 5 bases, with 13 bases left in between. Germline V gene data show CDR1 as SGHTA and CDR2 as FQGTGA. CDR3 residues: CASSPRGGDEQYF. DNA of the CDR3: TGTGCCAGCAGCCCTAGGGGGGGAGACGAGCAGTACTTC.

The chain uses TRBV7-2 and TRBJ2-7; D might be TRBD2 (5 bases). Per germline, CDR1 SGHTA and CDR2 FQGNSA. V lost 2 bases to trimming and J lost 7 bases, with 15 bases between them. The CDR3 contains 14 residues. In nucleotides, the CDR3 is TGTGCCAGCAGCTTATATCCGGGAACGGGTGAGCAGTACTTC. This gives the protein CASSLYPGTGEQYF.

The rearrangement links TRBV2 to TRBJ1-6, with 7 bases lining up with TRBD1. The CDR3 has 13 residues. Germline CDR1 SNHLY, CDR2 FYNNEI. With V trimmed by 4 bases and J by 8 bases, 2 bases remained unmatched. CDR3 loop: CASSGQGDSPLHF. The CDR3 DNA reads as TGTGCCAGCAGTGGACAGGGTGATTCACCCCTCCACTTT.

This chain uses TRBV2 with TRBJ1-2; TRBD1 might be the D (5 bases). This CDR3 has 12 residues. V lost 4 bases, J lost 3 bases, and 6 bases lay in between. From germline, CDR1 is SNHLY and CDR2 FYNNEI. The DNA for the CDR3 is TGTGCCAGCAGTGCCAGGGACTATGGCTACACCTTC. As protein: CASSARDYGYTF.

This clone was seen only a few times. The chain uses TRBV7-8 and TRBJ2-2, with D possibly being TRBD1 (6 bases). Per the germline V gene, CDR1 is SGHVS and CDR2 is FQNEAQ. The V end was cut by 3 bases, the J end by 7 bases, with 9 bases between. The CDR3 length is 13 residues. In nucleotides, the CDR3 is TGTGCCAGCAGCTTGCAGGGGTACGGGGAGCTGTTTTTT. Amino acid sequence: CASSLQGYGELFF.

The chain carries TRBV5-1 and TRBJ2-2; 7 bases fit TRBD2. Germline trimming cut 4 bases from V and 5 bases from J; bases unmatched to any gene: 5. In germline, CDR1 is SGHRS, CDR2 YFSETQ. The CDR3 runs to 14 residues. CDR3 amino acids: CASSPGGYTGELFF. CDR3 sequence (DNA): TGCGCCAGCAGCCCGGGGGGTTATACCGGGGAGCTGTTTTTT. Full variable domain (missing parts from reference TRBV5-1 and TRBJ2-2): KAGVTQTPRYLIKTRGQQVTLSCSPISGHRSVSWYQQTPGQGLQFLFEYFSETQRNKGNFPGRFSGRQFSNSRSEMNVSTLELGDSALYLCASSPGGYTGELFFGEGSRLTVL.

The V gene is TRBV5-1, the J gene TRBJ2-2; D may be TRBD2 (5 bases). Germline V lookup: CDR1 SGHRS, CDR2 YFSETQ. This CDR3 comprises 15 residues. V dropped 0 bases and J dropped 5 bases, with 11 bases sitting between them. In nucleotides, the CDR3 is TGCGCCAGCAGCTTGGGGCCTAGCTTTACCGGGGAGCTGTTTTTT. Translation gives CASSLGPSFTGELFF.

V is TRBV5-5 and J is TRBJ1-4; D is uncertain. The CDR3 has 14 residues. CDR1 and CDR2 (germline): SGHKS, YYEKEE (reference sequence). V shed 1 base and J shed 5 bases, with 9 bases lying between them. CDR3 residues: CASSLFSENEKLFF. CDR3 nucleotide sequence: TGTGCCAGCAGCTTGTTCAGCGAAAATGAAAAACTGTTTTTT.